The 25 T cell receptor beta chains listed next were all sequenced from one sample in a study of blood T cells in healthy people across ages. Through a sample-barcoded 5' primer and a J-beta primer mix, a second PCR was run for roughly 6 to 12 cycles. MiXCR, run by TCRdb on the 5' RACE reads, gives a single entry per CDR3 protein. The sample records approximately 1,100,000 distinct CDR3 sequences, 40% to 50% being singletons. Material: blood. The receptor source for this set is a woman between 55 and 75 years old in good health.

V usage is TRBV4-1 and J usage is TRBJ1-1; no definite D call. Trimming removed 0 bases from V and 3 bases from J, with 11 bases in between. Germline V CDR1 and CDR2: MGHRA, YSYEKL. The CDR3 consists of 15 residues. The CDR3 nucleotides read TGCGCCAGCAGCCAAGACTTCCAGGTCGACACTGAAGCTTTCTTT. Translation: CASSQDFQVDTEAFF.

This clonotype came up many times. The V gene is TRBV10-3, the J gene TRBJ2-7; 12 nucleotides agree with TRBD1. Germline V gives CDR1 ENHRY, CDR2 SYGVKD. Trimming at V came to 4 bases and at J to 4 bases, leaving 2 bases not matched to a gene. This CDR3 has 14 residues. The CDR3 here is CAISGDRGQYEQYF. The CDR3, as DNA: TGTGCCATCAGTGGGGACAGGGGGCAGTACGAGCAGTACTTC.

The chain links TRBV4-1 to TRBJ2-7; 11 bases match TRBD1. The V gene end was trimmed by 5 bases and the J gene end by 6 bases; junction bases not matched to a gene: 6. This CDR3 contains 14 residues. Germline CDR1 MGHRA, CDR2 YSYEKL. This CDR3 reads CASSKRDRGSEQYF. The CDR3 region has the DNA TGCGCCAGCAGCAAGAGGGACAGGGGGTCCGAGCAGTACTTC.

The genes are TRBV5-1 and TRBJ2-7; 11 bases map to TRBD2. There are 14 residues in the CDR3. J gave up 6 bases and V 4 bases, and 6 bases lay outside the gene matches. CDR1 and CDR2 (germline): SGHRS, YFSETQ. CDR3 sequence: CASSHTSGRTEQYF. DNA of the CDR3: TGCGCCAGCAGCCATACTAGCGGGAGAACCGAGCAGTACTTC.

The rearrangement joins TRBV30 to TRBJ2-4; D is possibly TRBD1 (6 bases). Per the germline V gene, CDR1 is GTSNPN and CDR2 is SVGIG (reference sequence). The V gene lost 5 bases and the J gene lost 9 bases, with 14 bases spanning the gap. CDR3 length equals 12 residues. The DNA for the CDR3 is TGTGCCTGGGCGGGCCAGGGGCGCATTCAGTACTTC. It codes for CAWAGQGRIQYF. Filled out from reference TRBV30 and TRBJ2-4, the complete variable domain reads SQTIHQWPATLVQPVGSPLSLECTVEGTSNPNLYWYRQAAGRGLQLLFYSVGIGQISSEVPQNLSASRPQDRQFILSSKKLLLSDSGFYLCAWAGQGRIQYFGAGTRLSVL.

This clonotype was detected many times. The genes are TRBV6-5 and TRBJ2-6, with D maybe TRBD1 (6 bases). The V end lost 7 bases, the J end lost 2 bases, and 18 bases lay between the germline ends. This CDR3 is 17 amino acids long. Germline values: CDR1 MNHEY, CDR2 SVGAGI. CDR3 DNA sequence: TGTGCCAGCACCCCCTCTAGCAGGGGACCTGGGGCCAACGTCCTGACTTTC. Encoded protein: CASTPSSRGPGANVLTF.

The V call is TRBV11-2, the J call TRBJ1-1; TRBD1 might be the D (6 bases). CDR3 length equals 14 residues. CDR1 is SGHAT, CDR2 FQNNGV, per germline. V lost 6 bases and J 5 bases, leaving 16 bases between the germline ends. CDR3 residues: CASRQTGIRTEAFF. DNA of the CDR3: TGTGCCAGCAGACAAACAGGGATTCGAACTGAAGCTTTCTTT.

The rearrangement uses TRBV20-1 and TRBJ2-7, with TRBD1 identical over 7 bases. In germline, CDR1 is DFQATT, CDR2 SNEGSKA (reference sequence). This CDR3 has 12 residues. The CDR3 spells CRADRDTYEQYF. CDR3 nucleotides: TGCAGAGCCGACAGGGACACCTACGAGCAGTACTTC.

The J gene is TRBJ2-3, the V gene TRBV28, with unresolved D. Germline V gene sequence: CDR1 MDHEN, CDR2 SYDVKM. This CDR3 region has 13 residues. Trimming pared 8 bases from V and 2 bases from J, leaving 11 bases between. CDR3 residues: CASAPPTTDTQYF. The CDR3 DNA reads TGTGCCAGCGCCCCCCCCACCACAGATACGCAGTATTTT.

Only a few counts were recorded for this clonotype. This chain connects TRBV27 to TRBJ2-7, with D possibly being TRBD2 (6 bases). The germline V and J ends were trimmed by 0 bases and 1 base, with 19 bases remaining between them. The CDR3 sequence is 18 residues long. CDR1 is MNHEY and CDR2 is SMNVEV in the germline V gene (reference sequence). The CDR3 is CASSLSGFSGSRSYEQYF. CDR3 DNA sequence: TGTGCCAGCAGTTTATCGGGTTTTAGCGGCTCCAGGTCCTACGAGCAGTACTTC.

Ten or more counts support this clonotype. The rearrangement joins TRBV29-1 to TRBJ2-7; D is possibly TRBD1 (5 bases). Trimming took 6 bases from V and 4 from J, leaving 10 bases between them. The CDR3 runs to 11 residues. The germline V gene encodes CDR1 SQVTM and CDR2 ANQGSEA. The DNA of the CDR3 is TGCAGCGTGCGTACAGGTTACGAGCAGTACTTC. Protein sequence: CSVRTGYEQYF.

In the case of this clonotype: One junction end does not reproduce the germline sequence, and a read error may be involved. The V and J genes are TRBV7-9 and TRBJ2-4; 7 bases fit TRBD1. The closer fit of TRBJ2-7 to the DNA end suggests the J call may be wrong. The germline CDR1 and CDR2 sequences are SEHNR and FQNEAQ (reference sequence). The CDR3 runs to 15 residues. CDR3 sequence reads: CAGSLDWDSPYEQYF. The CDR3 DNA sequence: TGTGCCGGCAGTTTGGATTGGGACAGTCCCTACGAGCAGTACTTC.

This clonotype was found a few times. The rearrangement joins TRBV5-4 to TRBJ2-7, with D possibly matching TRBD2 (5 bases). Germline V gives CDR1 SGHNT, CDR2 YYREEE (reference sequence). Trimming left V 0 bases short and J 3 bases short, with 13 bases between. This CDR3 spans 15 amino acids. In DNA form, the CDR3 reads TGTGCCAGCAGCTTGGCCCCACTAGGAGGCTACGAGCAGTACTTC. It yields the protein CASSLAPLGGYEQYF.

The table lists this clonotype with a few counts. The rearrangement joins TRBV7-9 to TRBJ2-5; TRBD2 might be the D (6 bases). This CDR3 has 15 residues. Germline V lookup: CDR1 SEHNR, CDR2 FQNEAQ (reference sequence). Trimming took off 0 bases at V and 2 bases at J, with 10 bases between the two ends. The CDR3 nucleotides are TGTGCCAGCAGCTTAGCGGGGGGATCACAAGAGACCCAGTACTTC. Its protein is CASSLAGGSQETQYF.

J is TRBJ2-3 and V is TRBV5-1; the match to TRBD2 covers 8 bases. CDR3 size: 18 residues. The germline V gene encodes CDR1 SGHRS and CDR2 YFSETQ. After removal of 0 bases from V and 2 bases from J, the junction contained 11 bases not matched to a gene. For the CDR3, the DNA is TGCGCCAGCAGCTTGGGATACAGGCTAGCGGGCACCACAGATACGCAGTATTTT. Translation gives CASSLGYRLAGTTDTQYF.

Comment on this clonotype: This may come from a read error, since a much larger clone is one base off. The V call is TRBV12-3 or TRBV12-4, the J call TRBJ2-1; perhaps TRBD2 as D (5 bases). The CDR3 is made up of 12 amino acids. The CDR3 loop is CASGSSCNEQFF. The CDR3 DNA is TGTGCCAGCGGGAGCTCCTGCAATGAGCAGTTCTTC.

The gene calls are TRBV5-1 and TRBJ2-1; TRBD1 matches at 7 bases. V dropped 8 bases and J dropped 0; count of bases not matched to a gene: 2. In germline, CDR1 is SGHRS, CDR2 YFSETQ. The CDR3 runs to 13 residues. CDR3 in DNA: TGCGCCAGACGGGACAGCTCCTACAATGAGCAGTTCTTC. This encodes CARRDSSYNEQFF.

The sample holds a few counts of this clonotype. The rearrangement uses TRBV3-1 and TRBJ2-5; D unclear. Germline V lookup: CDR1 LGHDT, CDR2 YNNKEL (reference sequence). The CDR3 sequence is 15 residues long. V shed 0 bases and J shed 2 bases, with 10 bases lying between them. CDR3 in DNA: TGTGCCAGCAGCCAAGATCCAAGAGAACAAGAGACCCAGTACTTC. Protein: CASSQDPREQETQYF.

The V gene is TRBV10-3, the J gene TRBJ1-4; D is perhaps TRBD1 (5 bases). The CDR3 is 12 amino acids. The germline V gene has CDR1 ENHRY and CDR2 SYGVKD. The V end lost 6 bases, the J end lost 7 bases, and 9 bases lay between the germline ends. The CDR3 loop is CAIRGVGEKLFF. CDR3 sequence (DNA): TGTGCCATCAGGGGGGTCGGTGAAAAACTGTTTTTT.

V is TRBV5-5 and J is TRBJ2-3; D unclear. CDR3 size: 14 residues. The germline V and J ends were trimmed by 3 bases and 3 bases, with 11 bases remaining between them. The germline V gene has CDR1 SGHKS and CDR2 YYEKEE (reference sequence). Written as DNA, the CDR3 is TGTGCCAGCAGCTGGGATGCACCTACAGATACGCAGTATTTT. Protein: CASSWDAPTDTQYF. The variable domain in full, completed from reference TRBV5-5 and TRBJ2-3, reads DAGVTQSPTHLIKTRGQQVTLRCSPISGHKSVSWYQQVLGQGPQFIFQYYEKEERGRGNFPDRFSARQFPNYSSELNVNALLLGDSALYLCASSWDAPTDTQYFGPGTRLTVL.

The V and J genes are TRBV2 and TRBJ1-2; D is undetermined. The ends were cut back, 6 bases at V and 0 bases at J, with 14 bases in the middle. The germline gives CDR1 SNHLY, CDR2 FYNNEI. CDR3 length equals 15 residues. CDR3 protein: CASRTPSSANYGYTF. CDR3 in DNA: TGTGCCAGCAGGACCCCTAGCTCAGCTAACTATGGCTACACCTTC.

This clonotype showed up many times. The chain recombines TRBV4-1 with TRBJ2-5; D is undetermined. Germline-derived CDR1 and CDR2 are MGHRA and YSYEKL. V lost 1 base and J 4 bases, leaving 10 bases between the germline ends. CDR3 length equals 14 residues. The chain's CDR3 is CASSQGFVSETQYF. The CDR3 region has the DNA TGCGCCAGCAGCCAAGGGTTCGTTTCAGAGACCCAGTACTTC.

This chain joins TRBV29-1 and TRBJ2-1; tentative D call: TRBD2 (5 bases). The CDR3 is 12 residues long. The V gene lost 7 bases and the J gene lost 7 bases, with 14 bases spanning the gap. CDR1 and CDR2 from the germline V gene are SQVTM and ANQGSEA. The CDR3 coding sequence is TGCAGCGCCGGACTGGGTGTGAATGAGCAGTTCTTC. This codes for CSAGLGVNEQFF.

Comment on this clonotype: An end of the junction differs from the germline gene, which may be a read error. The CDR3 loop is CANSQVAGAYNEQFF. Here the CDR3 DNA reads TGTGCCAACAGCCAAGTTGCCGGGGCTTACAATGAGCAGTTCTTC. The chain links TRBV4-2 to TRBJ2-1, with D possibly called TRBD1 or TRBD2 (5 bases each). The CDR3 runs 15 residues. Per germline, CDR1 LGHNA and CDR2 YNFKEQ.

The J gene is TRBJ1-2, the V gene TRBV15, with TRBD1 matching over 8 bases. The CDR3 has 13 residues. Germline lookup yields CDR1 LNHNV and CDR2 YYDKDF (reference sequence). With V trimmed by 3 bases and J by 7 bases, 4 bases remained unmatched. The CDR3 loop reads CATSRQGASGYTF. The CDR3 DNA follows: TGTGCCACCAGCAGGCAGGGGGCAAGTGGCTACACCTTC.